These T cell receptor beta chains were read from a single sample in a study of shared clonotypes between healthy human individuals. TCRdb's copy holds only in-frame clones and misses some; the assay was immunoSEQ multiplex PCR. The sample comprises millions of clones, over 90% of which are singletons, and 0.39% rests with the top ten. The specimen was naive CD4+ T cells from PBMCs. The receptors stem from a man between 18 and 35 years old in good health. Some clones in this sample may be carry-over from other donors' samples. The CDR3 runs from the conserved cysteine through the conserved F or W.

TRBV7-8	16	CASSPPRGLSGNTIYF
TRBV5-5	13	CASSLPGVQPQHF
TRBV11-3	13	CASSDGVRETQYF
TRBV18	13	CASSSLAAKTQYF
TRBV7-9	14	CASSHGIPTGELFF
TRBV28	14	CASIGGVSIYEQYF
TRBV28	16	CASSLGGNAGTDEQYF
TRBV5-1	14	CASSSDRGQETQYF
TRBV7-2	17	CASSPAWGERNQETQYF
TRBV28	15	CASRGGTLGSGELFF
TRBV10-3	14	CAIRPSGSRTGQYF
TRBV28	12	CASSLRVAAQHF
TRBV28	13	CASSGDWPETQYF
TRBV2	14	CASSDMGARQPQHF
TRBV7-2	15	CASSLQRSGTDTQYF
TRBV14	12	CASSQSYYEQYF
TRBV4-3	15	CASSQGQLAKNIQYF
TRBV28	12	CASRTPSYEQYF
TRBV18	16	CASSPAGGPFHNEQFF
TRBV28	21	CASSLALPPVAGGPLSYEQYF
TRBV7-2	15	CASSHGLANTGELFF
TRBV19	17	CARTREKKEPNTGELFF
TRBV2	14	CASTILVGDYEQYF
TRBV7-8	15	CASSSPGLVGETQYF
TRBV7-8	14	CASSASGTYETQYF
TRBV12-5	19	CASGLVKGTSGQREETQYF
TRBV28	16	CASSLLSGGLGQPQHF
TRBV2	15	CASNPSYKGIGEQYF
TRBV4-2	12	CASSQDPYGYTF
TRBV19	13	CASRQGGRYEQYF
TRBV7-2	13	CASSTDRSGGAFF
TRBV28	13	CASGQGAYNEQFF
TRBV15	11	CATSDQETQYF
TRBV7-2	16	CASSDRDRTTNEKLFF
TRBV7-9	14	CASSLATRSYEQYF
TRBV15	15	CATSVAGGPYNEQFF
TRBV28	15	CASSLLAVPTDTQYF
TRBV5-1	15	CASSLALIAWETQYF
TRBV29-1	15	CSVDRGRSTYNEQFF
TRBV9	14	CASSVRTQGPGYTF
TRBV4-2	15	CASSQTAGLADTQYF
TRBV6-5	15	CASSYSLRAGNTIYF
TRBV7-9	17	CASSSDRKPSSGNTIYF
TRBV7-3	14	CASSLRADPTEQYF
TRBV18	13	CASSPKRELEAFF